These 11 T cell receptor beta chains were all obtained from the same sample, sequenced in a study of shared clonotypes between healthy human individuals. The table came from immunoSEQ multiplex PCR; TCRdb's copy has only in-frame clones and leaves some out. The sample has around 500,000 clones; roughly 85% are singletons. The sequenced sample consisted of PBMCs. Receptor source: a middle-aged woman in good health. Some clones in this sample may be carry-over from other donors' samples.

V is TRBV9 and J is TRBJ2-2; 11 bases fit TRBD2. J was trimmed by 3 bases and V by 0 bases; bases with no gene match: 7. The CDR3 spans 18 residues. Germline CDR1 is SGDLS and CDR2 is YYNGEE. CDR3 DNA sequence: TGTGCCAGCAGCGTAGTGGGGACTAGCGGCGGGGACACCGGGGAGCTGTTTTTT. Its protein is CASSVVGTSGGDTGELFF. The entire variable domain, with the rest obtained from reference TRBV9 and TRBJ2-2, is as follows: DSGVTQTPKHLITATGQRVTLRCSPRSGDLSVYWYQQSLDQGLQFLIQYYNGEERAKGNILERFSAQQFPDLHSELNLSSLELGDSALYFCASSVVGTSGGDTGELFFGEGSRLTVL.

This sequence joins TRBV30 and TRBJ2-7, with 7 positions matching TRBD2. Germline assignment: CDR1 GTSNPN and CDR2 SVGIG (reference sequence). The V and J ends lost 7 bases and 2 bases, in that order; junction bases with no gene match: 11. CDR3 length: 14 amino acids. The CDR3 spells CASQRGGSTYEQYF. CDR3 nucleotide sequence: TGTGCCTCCCAGCGAGGCGGGAGTACCTACGAGCAGTACTTC.

This rearrangement joins TRBV7-2 to TRBJ1-3; a possible D gene is TRBD1 (5 bases). The CDR3 is made up of 15 amino acids. Germline values: CDR1 SGHTA, CDR2 FQGNSA. V shed 4 bases and J shed 0 bases, with 10 bases lying between them. CDR3 bases: TGTGCCAGCAGCTGGGACGGATTCTCTGGAAACACCATATATTTT. This sequence encodes CASSWDGFSGNTIYF.

The chain carries TRBV30 and TRBJ2-1; D could derive from TRBD1 or TRBD2 (5 bases each). The CDR3 has 13 residues. Deletions cut 8 bases from V and 2 bases from J, with 13 bases between. From germline, CDR1 is GTSNPN and CDR2 SVGIG (reference sequence). The chain's CDR3 is CALGETPYNEQFF. In DNA, the CDR3 is TGTGCCCTGGGGGAGACACCCTACAATGAGCAGTTCTTC.

The chain's CDR3 is CASSSLGLTGYEQYF. The DNA for the CDR3 is TGTGCCAGCAGTTCTCTGGGACTGACAGGCTACGAGCAGTACTTC. This chain connects TRBV27 to TRBJ2-7, with D perhaps given as TRBD1 or TRBD2 (6 bases each). Germline-derived CDR1 and CDR2 are MNHEY and SMNVEV (reference sequence). This CDR3 has 15 residues. Trimming cost V 4 bases and J 3 bases, with 16 bases left between them.

This chain links TRBV11-1 with TRBJ2-7; TRBD1 matches at 7 bases. Germline assignment: CDR1 SGHAT and CDR2 FQDESV (reference sequence). V was pared by 6 bases and J by 2 bases, with 10 bases of the junction left unmatched. This CDR3 is built from 15 residues. CDR3 nucleotides: TGTGCCAGCAGTCCCGACAGGGCCCCTACCTACGAGCAGTACTTC. Amino acid sequence: CASSPDRAPTYEQYF.

The chain has TRBV7-2 and TRBJ2-3; weak D call: TRBD1 (6 bases). The CDR3 extends over 13 amino acids. Germline V CDR1 and CDR2: SGHTA, FQGNSA. The V gene lost 5 bases and the J gene lost 6 bases, with 12 bases spanning the gap. For the CDR3, the DNA is TGTGCCAGCAGCCTGCTGGGACACGATACGCAGTATTTT. This translates into CASSLLGHDTQYF.

A few counts support this clone. The V call is TRBV5-4, the J call TRBJ2-7; 8 positions agree with TRBD2. V was clipped by 4 bases and J by 6 bases; unmatched bases: 6. Germline-derived CDR1 and CDR2 are SGHNT and YYREEE (reference sequence). CDR3 length: 13 amino acids. CDR3 coding DNA: TGTGCCAGCAGCCGCGAGCGGGAGTCCGAGCAGTACTTC. Translated, it gives CASSRERESEQYF.

The table lists this clone with a few counts. This chain joins TRBV7-2 and TRBJ1-2; the D gene is possibly TRBD1 (6 bases). The CDR3 loop spans 15 amino acids. The germline V and J ends were trimmed by 3 bases and 7 bases, with 18 bases remaining between them. The germline CDR1 and CDR2 sequences are SGHTA and FQGNSA. The CDR3 is CASSFPRGAVGGYTF. CDR3 DNA sequence: TGTGCCAGCAGCTTTCCGCGGGGGGCAGTTGGTGGCTACACCTTC.

This rearrangement joins TRBV18 to TRBJ2-1, with 11 bases aligning to TRBD1. The CDR3 consists of 16 residues. V was pared by 5 bases and J by 9 bases, with 12 bases of the junction left unmatched. From germline, CDR1 is KGHSH and CDR2 LQKENI. Written as DNA, the CDR3 is TGTGCCAGCTCAGGAACCGGGACAGGGGGTTCCCGTGAGCAGTTCTTC. Translating it yields CASSGTGTGGSREQFF.

The genes are TRBV18 and TRBJ2-1, with a possible D match to TRBD1 (5 bases). This CDR3 region has 15 residues. The V gene's germline CDR1 is KGHSH and CDR2 LQKENI. V was pared by 0 bases and J by 10 bases, with 16 bases between. CDR3 region: CASSPPIGEWGEQFF. CDR3 nucleotide sequence: TGTGCCAGCTCACCACCGATTGGAGAGTGGGGCGAGCAGTTCTTC. Using reference TRBV18 and TRBJ2-1 for the parts outside the CDR3, the full variable domain is NAGVMQNPRHLVRRRGQEARLRCSPMKGHSHVYWYRQLPEEGLKFMVYLQKENIIDESGMPKERFSAEFPKEGPSILRIQQVVRGDSAAYFCASSPPIGEWGEQFFGPGTRLTVL.